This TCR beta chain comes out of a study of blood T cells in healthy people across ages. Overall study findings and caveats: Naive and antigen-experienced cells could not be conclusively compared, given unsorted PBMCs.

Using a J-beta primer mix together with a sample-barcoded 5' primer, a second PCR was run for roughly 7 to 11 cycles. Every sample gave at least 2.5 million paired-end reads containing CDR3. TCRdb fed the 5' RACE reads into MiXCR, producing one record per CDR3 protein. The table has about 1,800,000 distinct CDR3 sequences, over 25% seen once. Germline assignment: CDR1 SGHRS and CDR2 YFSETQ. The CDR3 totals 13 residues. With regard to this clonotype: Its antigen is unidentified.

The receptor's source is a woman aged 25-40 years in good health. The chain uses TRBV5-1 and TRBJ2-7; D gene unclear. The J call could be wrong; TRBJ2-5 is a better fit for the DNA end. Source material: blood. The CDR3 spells CASSRPVEETQYF. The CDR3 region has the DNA TGCGCCAGCAGCCGGCCGGTTGAAGAGACCCAGTACTTC.